The entry below gives a single T cell receptor (beta chain) sequence along with its context. Its antigen is as yet unknown. Template switching added a universal primer site; cDNA carried unique molecular identifiers. Using its own MiXCR run on the 5' RACE reads, TCRdb lists one record per CDR3 protein. The sample yields over 200,000 distinct CDR3 sequences, roughly a tenth seen once. This CDR3 region has 12 residues. Per germline, CDR1 DFQATT and CDR2 SNEGSKA (reference sequence). The sample comes from a study of identical twins. Regarding the study as a whole: Without tracking the same donors, conclusions rested on cross-sectional statistical analysis. Memory repertoires showed no such pattern, whereas abundant cord blood beta clonotypes carried fewer insertions. Model-predicted out-of-frame TCR alpha sharing fell below observed values in monozygotic twins.

This chain uses TRBV20-1 with TRBJ2-7; possibly TRBD2 for D (7 bases). This TCR was sampled from a man aged 50-59 years in good health. The sample taken for sequencing was memory T cells sorted from blood. CDR3 nucleotide sequence: TGCAGCGGGGGGCAGGGACTCTACGAGCAGTACTTC. It specifies CSGGQGLYEQYF.